The 15 T cell receptor beta chains reported below all come from one sample, sequenced in a study of shared clonotypes between healthy human individuals. The protocol was immunoSEQ multiplex PCR, while the TCRdb copy is restricted to in-frame clones and leaves out a portion. The sample has about 2.5 million clones, 85% to 95% seen once. The sequencing sample was made of naive CD4+ T cells from PBMCs. Indicated subset: CD45RA+ positively selected. Receptors were obtained from a man aged 18 to 35 in good health. Some clones in this sample may be carry-over from other donors' samples.

A note on this clone: The sample has other DNA sequences that encode this CDR3 too. This chain joins TRBV30 and TRBJ1-2; maybe TRBD1 (5 bases). The V and J ends lost 2 bases and 5 bases respectively, with 9 bases between them. The CDR3 is made up of 12 amino acids. Germline-derived CDR1 and CDR2 are GTSNPN and SVGIG (reference sequence). CDR3 residues: CAWSPGPYGYTF. CDR3 bases: TGTGCCTGGAGTCCGGGACCTTATGGCTACACCTTC.

The chain recombines TRBV6-5 with TRBJ1-1; 9 bases fit TRBD1. The CDR3 is 16 residues long. Trimming cost V 2 bases and J 5 bases; bases outside gene matches: 9. Germline lookup yields CDR1 MNHEY and CDR2 SVGAGI. This chain's CDR3 is CASSYRSGTGSTEAFF. The CDR3 DNA reads as TGTGCCAGCAGTTACCGCTCCGGGACAGGGTCTACTGAAGCTTTCTTT.

This clone was seen more than once but under ten times. The V call is TRBV5-1, the J call TRBJ1-1; D ambiguous. CDR1 and CDR2 from the germline V gene are SGHRS and YFSETQ. The CDR3 covers 14 residues. V was clipped by 0 bases and J by 4 bases, with 10 bases between them. CDR3 region: CASSLGEFFTEAFF. CDR3 bases: TGCGCCAGCAGCTTGGGTGAGTTTTTCACTGAAGCTTTCTTT.

The chain has TRBV28 and TRBJ2-7, with a weak D call TRBD1 (5 bases). The germline gives CDR1 MDHEN, CDR2 SYDVKM. The CDR3 contains 14 residues. Trimming removed 2 bases from V and 3 bases from J, with 11 bases in between. CDR3 region: CASSLPREHYEQYF. The DNA of the CDR3 is TGTGCCAGCAGTTTACCCAGGGAACACTACGAGCAGTACTTC. The full variable domain, in which reference TRBV28 and TRBJ2-7 provide the parts outside the CDR3, is DVKVTQSSRYLVKRTGEKVFLECVQDMDHENMFWYRQDPGLGLRLIYFSYDVKMKEKGDIPEGYSVSREKKERFSLILESASTNQTSMYLCASSLPREHYEQYFGPGTRLTVT.

The rearrangement joins TRBV4-1 to TRBJ2-5, with 7 bases fitting TRBD1. TRBJ2-7 explains the end of the DNA better; the J call may be wrong. This CDR3 is 15 amino acids long. Germline CDR1 MGHRA, CDR2 YSYEKL. CDR3 DNA sequence: TGCGCCAGCAGCCCGCACTGGGACAGCCCCTACGAGCAGTACTTC. Its translation: CASSPHWDSPYEQYF.

The chain joins TRBV5-1 to TRBJ1-6; the match to TRBD1 covers 8 bases. The CDR3 covers 15 residues. V shed 3 bases, J shed 7 bases, and the junction held 6 bases outside the gene matches. The germline gives CDR1 SGHRS, CDR2 YFSETQ. The CDR3 bases are TGCGCCAGCAGCTCGACAGGGGTGGGGAATTCACCCCTCCACTTT. It is translated as CASSSTGVGNSPLHF.

V gene TRBV5-1 combines with J gene TRBJ1-5; TRBD1 matches at 8 bases. Trimming took 5 bases from V and 4 from J; bases not matched to a gene: 5. This CDR3 contains 14 residues. Germline V gene data show CDR1 as SGHRS and CDR2 as YFSETQ. The CDR3 nucleotides read TGCGCCAGCAGTCAGACAGGGGTTAATCAGCCCCAGCATTTT. The encoded protein is CASSQTGVNQPQHF.

This chain joins TRBV6-5 and TRBJ2-7; 7 bases align to TRBD1. The germline gives CDR1 MNHEY, CDR2 SVGAGI. The CDR3 totals 13 residues. The J segment lost 8 bases and the V segment lost 6 bases, leaving 10 bases of the junction unmatched. This CDR3 is CASRAKGTAQQYF. CDR3 sequence (DNA): TGTGCCAGCAGGGCAAAAGGGACAGCACAGCAGTACTTC.

The rearrangement links TRBV5-1 to TRBJ2-1; TRBD1 aligns across 8 bases. Germline V gene data show CDR1 as SGHRS and CDR2 as YFSETQ. The CDR3 length is 15 residues. Trimming cost V 3 bases and J 9 bases; bases outside gene matches: 11. CDR3 nucleotides: TGCGCCAGCAGCTCACGGACAGGGTCGGCTGGTGAGCAGTTCTTC. Translating it yields CASSSRTGSAGEQFF.

V and J are TRBV4-3 and TRBJ1-2; possible D gene TRBD1, 5 bases. CDR1 LGHNA and CDR2 YSLEER come from the germline V gene. The CDR3 runs to 15 residues. Trimming removed 0 bases from V and 4 bases from J, with 12 bases in between. The CDR3 spells CASSQDRGRVYGYTF. The CDR3 bases are TGCGCCAGCAGCCAAGATCGGGGCAGGGTCTATGGCTACACCTTC.

This sequence joins TRBV5-1 and TRBJ2-3; 7 positions match TRBD1. CDR1 and CDR2 (germline): SGHRS, YFSETQ. The CDR3 runs 14 residues. J gave up 4 bases and V 6 bases, and 8 bases lay outside the gene matches. The CDR3 DNA reads as TGCGCCAGCAAATACTCACAGGGGCCAGATACGCAGTATTTT. Translated, it gives CASKYSQGPDTQYF.

The chain employs TRBV27 and TRBJ2-7, with D possibly TRBD1 on 7 matching bases. This CDR3 has 13 amino acids. The V end was cut by 3 bases, the J end by 5 bases, with 11 bases between. Germline CDR1 is MNHEY and CDR2 is SMNVEV (reference sequence). CDR3 sequence: CASSLRRGDEQYF. In DNA, the CDR3 is TGTGCCAGCAGTTTGCGCAGGGGGGACGAGCAGTACTTC.

This chain uses TRBV2 with TRBJ2-7; D uncertain. Per germline, CDR1 SNHLY and CDR2 FYNNEI. The CDR3 sequence is 10 residues long. Trimming took 8 bases from V and 5 from J, leaving 7 bases between them. The CDR3 DNA follows: TGTGCCAGCCTTTTGAACGAGCAGTACTTC. This encodes CASLLNEQYF.

Comments on this clone: At the DNA level, this CDR3 is encoded by other sequences in the same sample as well. The V and J genes are TRBV9 and TRBJ2-3, with a tentative D call TRBD2 (5 bases). This CDR3 spans 15 amino acids. From germline, CDR1 is SGDLS and CDR2 YYNGEE. With 0 bases removed from V and 3 bases from J, the gap between germline ends came to 11 bases. The CDR3 DNA reads TGTGCCAGCAGCGTAGTAGCCGGGATGACAGATACGCAGTATTTT. The encoded protein is CASSVVAGMTDTQYF.

The rearrangement uses TRBV6-1 and TRBJ2-1, with 7 bases fitting TRBD2. Trimming cost V 3 bases and J 7 bases; bases outside gene matches: 12. CDR1 is MNHNS and CDR2 is SASEGT in the germline V gene. The CDR3 is 16 residues long. The CDR3 sequence: CASSDIWREQRNEQFF. In DNA, the CDR3 is TGTGCCAGCAGTGATATCTGGCGGGAGCAAAGGAATGAGCAGTTCTTC.